The rows below give T cell receptor beta chains drawn from one sample of a study of T cells in Graves' hyperthyroidism and ophthalmopathy. TCRdb passed the multiplex PCR reads through MiXCR, listing each CDR3 protein once. Here the sample spans 490,000 or so distinct CDR3 sequences, approximately 20% being singletons. Sequenced: blood. The receptors were sampled from a man aged 35-49 years with Graves' ophthalmopathy. The CDR3 runs from the conserved cysteine through the conserved F or W. The D gene is left open where the match is weak. Clone size is stated in some rows and not others, as once, few, many or a class when expanded.

few	TRBV20-1	-	TRBJ2-5	14	CSAAPLDSRETQYF	TGCAGTGCCGCACCACTAGACTCCCGGGAGACCCAGTACTTC
many	TRBV2	TRBD2	TRBJ2-7	15	CASSEGGGRAHEQYF	TGTGCCAGCAGTGAAGGGGGCGGGAGGGCCCACGAGCAGTACTTC
many	TRBV7-9	-	TRBJ1-1	13	CASSTRANTEAFF	TGTGCCAGCAGCACCCGGGCCAACACTGAAGCTTTCTTT
many	TRBV30	-	TRBJ2-7	12	CAWSVRREKQYF	TGTGCCTGGAGTGTACGCAGGGAAAAGCAGTACTTC
-	TRBV18	TRBD2	TRBJ2-5	15	CASSSLTSQGETQYF	TGTGCCAGCTCATCTCTGACTAGCCAAGGGGAGACCCAGTACTTC
many	TRBV5-8	-	TRBJ1-2	13	CASSLAQGEGYTF	TGTGCCAGCAGCTTGGCCCAGGGAGAGGGCTACACCTTC
many	TRBV7-8	-	TRBJ2-3	13	CASSLDLTDTQYF	TGTGCCAGCAGCTTAGACCTCACAGATACGCAGTATTTT
-	TRBV4-2	-	TRBJ2-3	16	CASSQVGGASTDTQYF	TGTGCCAGCAGCCAAGTGGGGGGCGCTAGCACAGATACGCAGTATTTT
-	TRBV29-1	-	TRBJ2-5	12	CSVELGGETQYF	TGCAGCGTTGAATTAGGGGGAGAGACCCAGTACTTC
-	TRBV9	-	TRBJ2-3	14	CASTRDSSTDTQYF	TGTGCCAGCACCCGGGACTCTAGCACAGATACGCAGTATTTT
-	TRBV11-1	-	TRBJ1-3	15	CASTITAYSGNTIYF	TGTGCCAGCACCATCACGGCTTACTCTGGAAACACCATATATTTT
-	TRBV28	-	TRBJ1-2	13	CASRKTVNYGYTF	TGTGCCAGCAGGAAAACAGTAAACTATGGCTACACCTTC
-	TRBV2	-	TRBJ1-3	12	CASGGSANTIYF	TGTGCCAGCGGGGGCAGCGCGAACACCATATATTTT
few	TRBV11-2	-	TRBJ1-1	17	CASSLSAPRTLTTEAFF	TGTGCCAGCAGCTTATCCGCCCCGCGCACGTTAACCACTGAAGCTTTCTTT
many	TRBV7-6	-	TRBJ2-7	15	CASSPQLDGPYEQYF	TGTGCCAGCAGCCCGCAGCTGGATGGTCCCTACGAGCAGTACTTC
-	TRBV20-1	-	TRBJ2-5	13	CSAPRGAGETQYF	TGCAGTGCCCCAAGGGGGGCGGGAGAGACCCAGTACTTC
few	TRBV7-9	TRBD1	TRBJ1-1	16	CASSFGSGQMNTEAFF	TGTGCCAGCAGCTTCGGGTCGGGACAGATGAACACTGAAGCTTTCTTT
few	TRBV20-1	-	TRBJ1-3	12	CSARVEGNTIYF	TGCAGTGCTAGAGTGGAGGGGAACACCATATATTTT
few	TRBV2	-	TRBJ1-3	16	CASSERRGRSGNTIYF	TGTGCCAGCAGTGAAAGGAGGGGCCGGTCTGGAAACACCATATATTTT
-	TRBV6-2/TRBV6-3	TRBD1	TRBJ2-3	20	CASSYSGDRGRGGCTDTQYF	TGTGCCAGCAGTTACTCAGGGGACAGGGGTCGGGGAGGATGCACAGATACGCAGTATTTT
few	TRBV9	-	TRBJ2-3	15	CASSVDWGDTDTQYF	TGTGCCAGCAGCGTAGATTGGGGGGACACGGATACGCAGTATTTT
-	TRBV6-1	TRBD1	TRBJ2-3	15	CASSLEGQGVDTQYF	TGTGCCAGCAGCCTCGAAGGACAGGGTGTGGATACGCAGTATTTT
few	TRBV7-9	TRBD1	TRBJ2-1	13	CAGLRDRYNEQFF	TGTGCCGGACTCCGGGACAGGTACAATGAGCAGTTCTTC
once	TRBV6-9	TRBD1	TRBJ1-2	16	CASSNSRTGGHYGYTF	TGTGCCAGCAGTAATTCCCGGACAGGGGGCCACTATGGCTACACCTTC
few	TRBV28	-	TRBJ2-5	16	CASDTTRGPFQETQYF	TGTGCCAGCGATACGACACGGGGGCCCTTTCAAGAGACCCAGTACTTC
-	TRBV12-3/TRBV12-4	-	TRBJ1-2	14	CASRQETTGYGYTF	TGTGCCAGCAGACAGGAGACAACCGGGTATGGCTACACCTTC
few	TRBV5-1	TRBD2	TRBJ2-7	15	CASSLEVAGSYEQYF	TGCGCCAGCAGCTTGGAAGTAGCGGGGTCCTACGAGCAGTACTTC